This is a list of T cell receptor beta chains from one sample in a study of T cell responses to AZD1222 COVID-19 vaccine. Repertoires were generated with immunoSEQ multiplex PCR, while TCRdb's copy carries only in-frame clones and drops some. Here the sample spans 130,000 to 150,000 clones, about 90% being singletons. This specimen was peripheral blood, taken on day 0 of AZD1222 vaccination. All receptors derive from an adult in good health. Both conserved end residues are trimmed from each CDR3. Only some rows state a clone size, as once, few, many or a class for expanded clones.

clone_size | j_call | v_call | cdr3_aa
NA | TRBJ1-6 | TRBV2 | ASTWGRDNSPLH
NA | TRBJ1-3 | TRBV7-2 | ASSVFLSTPGNTIY
once | TRBJ1-2 | TRBV12-3/TRBV12-4 | ASSPGFYDGYT
NA | TRBJ1-5 | TRBV5-8 | ASSFHGVGISNQPQH
NA | TRBJ2-3 | TRBV6-5 | ASSYSGTSTDTQY
NA | TRBJ2-7 | TRBV2 | AGGRYSYEQY
NA | TRBJ1-5 | TRBV4-1 | ASSQVAGINQPQH
NA | TRBJ2-3 | TRBV7-9 | ASSPPSGGRADTQY
NA | TRBJ1-5 | TRBV4-2 | ASSQVTGTGGQPQH
NA | TRBJ2-3 | TRBV29-1 | SVEEQGTQY
NA | TRBJ2-5 | TRBV5-1 | ASSGEGQLYQETQY
NA | TRBJ1-6 | TRBV7-2 | ASSLMGQGNSPLH
NA | TRBJ1-5 | TRBV5-1 | ASSFGTGDQPQH
NA | TRBJ2-5 | TRBV18 | ASSPPIRAQETQY